The source of this T cell receptor beta chain is a study of blood T cell repertoires in COVID-19. V was shortened by 6 bases and J by 0 bases, with 12 bases between the two germline ends. Germline V gene lookup returns CDR1 MNHEY and CDR2 SVGAGI. The CDR3 is made up of 15 amino acids. Authors' data handling: Researchers report that nucleated cell counts were estimated from reference gene primer amplification. Sequencing was performed with immunoSEQ multiplex PCR; in TCRdb, only in-frame clones are kept and a portion is missing. V and J calls and clone size are copied from that table; D and trimming were computed from the DNA. The data hold 300,000 to 400,000 clones, with 65% to 90% observed a single time.

The TCR sequence derives from a human donor in a cohort sampled during active COVID-19. The V gene is TRBV6-5, the J gene TRBJ1-5; perhaps TRBD1 as D (6 bases). The source material was peripheral blood. The CDR3 region has the DNA TGTGCCAGCAGCTCCGGACAGCCTAGCAATCAGCCCCAGCATTTT. Residues: CASSSGQPSNQPQHF.